In this sample, the clone carrying this T cell receptor (beta chain) turned up a few times. This entry comes from a study of blood T cell repertoires in COVID-19. Across the whole study: The study drew acute and convalescent COVID-19 samples from the United States, Italy and Spain.

Using immunoSEQ multiplex PCR, the repertoire was profiled, and TCRdb retains in-frame clones only, with some absent. The table includes around 70,000 clones, over 85% detected once. The CDR3 is made up of 14 amino acids. Looked up from germline, CDR1 is LGHNA and CDR2 is YNFKEQ. The J segment lost 0 bases and the V segment lost 4 bases, leaving 2 bases of the junction unmatched. V gene TRBV4-2 combines with J gene TRBJ2-7; 8 nucleotides align to TRBD1. The sequencing input was peripheral blood. This receptor was taken from a man in his fifties or sixties with acute or convalescent COVID-19. The CDR3 sequence: CASSPGQGSYEQYV. In nucleotides, the CDR3 is TGTGCCAGCAGCCCCGGACAGGGCTCCTACGAGCAGTACGTC.